This T cell receptor beta chain was captured in a study of cytomegalovirus exposure and HLA in healthy donors. Study findings and constraints: Excluded were some V segments that proved indistinguishable, including TRBV6-2 and TRBV6-3.

This clone was seen only a few times. What it recognizes is unknown. CDR3 length equals 16 residues. Per germline, CDR1 SGHAT and CDR2 FQNNGV. Germline trimming cut 1 base from V and 0 bases from J; bases unmatched to any gene: 1. The PCR contained 60 Vbeta and 13 Jbeta primers. The assay was immunoSEQ multiplex PCR, and TCRdb's table has in-frame clones only and misses some. The sample lists around 130,000 clones, around 8.5% seen once, with 4.5% to 6% in the top ten. Source material: PBMCs. This TCR was sampled from a man aged 40-49 years in good health and CMV-seronegative. The rearrangement uses TRBV11-2 and TRBJ2-3; 10 bases agree with TRBD2. CDR3 protein: CASSLAAGGSTDTQYF. The DNA of the CDR3 is TGTGCCAGCAGCTTAGCAGCGGGGGGGAGCACAGATACGCAGTATTTT.